A single sample is the source of the 12 T cell receptor beta chains below, sequenced in a study of blood T cell repertoires in COVID-19. Produced via immunoSEQ multiplex PCR; TCRdb's table is partial and in-frame only. The table has 250,000 or so clones, roughly 86% seen once. Sequencing was done on a sample of PBMCs or T cells enriched from blood (not recorded which). The receptors were sampled from a woman under 30 who had recovered from COVID-19.

The CDR3 reads CASSQDYGLAGGGLPGELFF. The CDR3 DNA is TGTGCCAGCAGCCAAGATTATGGCCTAGCGGGAGGGGGCCTACCCGGGGAGCTGTTTTTT. J is TRBJ2-2 and V is TRBV3-1 (or the pseudogene TRBV3-2); 12 bases map to TRBD2. The germline CDR1 and CDR2 sequences are LGHDT and YNNKEL (reference sequence). The CDR3 has 20 amino acids. The trim removed 0 bases at V and 6 bases at J, leaving 14 bases unmatched.

This clone showed up just a few times. The rearrangement joins TRBV11-2 to TRBJ1-3; TRBD1 might be the D (5 bases). Germline V lookup: CDR1 SGHAT, CDR2 FQNNGV. V was clipped by 1 base and J by 9 bases, with 10 bases between them. This CDR3 region has 13 residues. DNA for the CDR3: TGTGCCAGCAGCTTAGGGGGGGGACCCACCATATATTTT. This encodes CASSLGGGPTIYF.

The genes are TRBV6-5 and TRBJ1-1; 7 nucleotides match TRBD1. This CDR3 has 14 amino acids. Germline V gene lookup returns CDR1 MNHEY and CDR2 SVGAGI. V shed 6 bases and J 6 bases; nucleotides not matched to a gene: 10. The CDR3 coding sequence is TGTGCCAGCAGGTACGACAGGGTTGGTCCTGAAGCTTTCTTT. Its protein product is CASRYDRVGPEAFF.

The sample holds a few counts of this clone. V usage is TRBV19 and J usage is TRBJ1-5; possible D gene TRBD1, 6 bases. The V gene's germline CDR1 is LNHDA and CDR2 SQIVND (reference sequence). The germline V and J ends were trimmed by 4 bases and 5 bases, with 12 bases remaining between them. The CDR3 covers 14 residues. CDR3 coding DNA: TGTGCCAGTAGTAAACAGGGTGTCTATCAGCCCCAGCATTTT. It translates to CASSKQGVYQPQHF. Complete variable domain (other parts from reference TRBV19 and TRBJ1-5): DGGITQSPKYLFRKEGQNVTLSCEQNLNHDAMYWYRQDPGQGLRLIYYSQIVNDFQKGDIAEGYSVSREKKESFPLTVTSAQKNPTAFYLCASSKQGVYQPQHFGDGTRLSIL.

The CDR3 here is CASSLGQGVNEQYF. The CDR3 nucleotides read TGTGCCAGCAGCCTGGGACAGGGTGTCAACGAGCAGTACTTC. J is TRBJ2-7 and V is TRBV5-6; 9 bases line up with TRBD1. The CDR3 runs to 14 residues. Germline assignment: CDR1 SGHDT and CDR2 YYEEEE. V lost 4 bases to trimming and J lost 5 bases; unmatched junction nucleotides: 7.

This chain joins TRBV23-1 and TRBJ2-1; TRBD2 might be the D (5 bases). TRBV23-1 is given ORF status, its function remaining uncertain. CDR3 size: 17 residues. V was pared by 2 bases and J by 3 bases, with 17 bases between. CDR3 bases: TGCGCCAGCAGTCAAGGGCTAGCCGGATTATGCTACAATGAGCAGTTCTTC. It is translated as CASSQGLAGLCYNEQFF.

The chain has TRBV3-1 (or the pseudogene TRBV3-2) and TRBJ2-3; D is perhaps TRBD2 (6 bases). The CDR3 runs 14 residues. The V gene lost 3 bases and the J gene lost 0 bases, with 7 bases spanning the gap. Germline V gene lookup returns CDR1 LGHDT and CDR2 YNNKEL (reference sequence). Here the CDR3 DNA reads TGTGCCAGCAGCCAGGGACTCAGCACAGATACGCAGTATTTT. Its protein is CASSQGLSTDTQYF.

V and J are TRBV30 and TRBJ1-1, with D perhaps TRBD1 (5 bases). The V and J ends lost 4 bases and 1 base respectively, with 7 bases between them. The germline V gene has CDR1 GTSNPN and CDR2 SVGIG (reference sequence). The CDR3 has 12 amino acids. The CDR3 sequence is CAWTRGNTEAFF. The CDR3 DNA reads as TGTGCCTGGACTAGGGGGAACACTGAAGCTTTCTTT.

This chain links TRBV7-9 with TRBJ2-5; D remains ambiguous. Germline CDR1 is SEHNR and CDR2 is FQNEAQ (reference sequence). CDR3 length: 13 amino acids. The V end was cut by 3 bases, the J end by 2 bases, with 7 bases between. The CDR3 sequence: CASSFGQQETQYF. The CDR3 bases are TGTGCCAGCAGCTTTGGGCAGCAAGAGACCCAGTACTTC.

The J gene is TRBJ2-7, the V gene TRBV12-1; the D call TRBD1 from the table was never checked on the DNA. TRBV12-1 is reported as a pseudogene. The CDR3 extends over 12 amino acids. As DNA, the CDR3 is TGTGCCAGCAGCTTCCCACCCAGCGAGCAGTACTTC. Protein sequence: CASSFPPSEQYF.

In its sample, this clone was seen a few times. V and J are TRBV7-9 and TRBJ1-1; D perhaps matches TRBD1 (5 bases). Trimming shortened V by 4 bases and J by 7 bases, and 10 bases separated the two germline ends. The germline V gene encodes CDR1 SEHNR and CDR2 FQNEAQ (reference sequence). This CDR3 comprises 12 residues. The CDR3 nucleotides read TGTGCCAGCAGCTCCCCAGGGATTGAAGCTTTCTTT. This sequence encodes CASSSPGIEAFF.

The chain recombines TRBV29-1 with TRBJ2-1, with 11 bases identical to TRBD2. Trimming removed 8 bases from V and 6 bases from J; junction bases left unmatched: 15. Germline loops: CDR1 SQVTM, CDR2 ANQGSEA. This CDR3 has 16 residues. The CDR3 bases are TGCAGCTCCCGCGGGAAACTAGCGGGAGAAGTCAATGAGCAGTTCTTC. Residues: CSSRGKLAGEVNEQFF.